Listed below are T cell receptor beta chains from one sample, sequenced in a study of cytomegalovirus exposure and HLA in healthy donors. Using immunoSEQ multiplex PCR, the repertoire was profiled, and TCRdb retains in-frame clones only, with some absent. The sample contains fewer than 70,000 clones, 83% of which appear only once. The specimen sequenced was PBMCs. The receptors were gathered from a human donor in good health. CDR3s include the opening cysteine and the closing phenylalanine or tryptophan. Fields, in order: clone size, CDR3 length, D gene, J gene, V gene, CDR3 protein, CDR3 DNA. The D gene is left open where the match is weak. Clone size, where shown, is once, few, many, or a class for clones that have expanded.

size: NA; length: 15; D: TRBD2; J: TRBJ2-3; V: TRBV4-1; CDR3: CASSQLAGSTDTQYF; DNA: TGCGCCAGCAGCCAACTAGCGGGGAGCACAGATACGCAGTATTTT
size: NA; length: 17; D: TRBD2; J: TRBJ2-2; V: TRBV18; CDR3: CASSPLGLAGLMRELFF; DNA: TGTGCCAGCTCACCATTAGGACTAGCGGGACTCATGAGGGAGCTGTTTTTT
size: NA; length: 12; D: NA; J: TRBJ1-2; V: TRBV29-1; CDR3: CSVRGGDYGYTF; DNA: TGCAGCGTTCGCGGGGGAGACTATGGCTACACCTTC
size: NA; length: 14; D: NA; J: TRBJ2-5; V: TRBV4-2; CDR3: CASSASNGLETQYF; DNA: TGTGCCAGCTCCGCTAGCAATGGACTAGAGACCCAGTACTTC
size: NA; length: 17; D: TRBD2; J: TRBJ2-1; V: TRBV28; CDR3: CASSLPRTSGIYNEQFF; DNA: TGTGCCAGCAGTTTACCGAGGACTAGCGGGATCTACAATGAGCAGTTCTTC
size: medium-sized; length: 13; D: NA; J: TRBJ1-1; V: TRBV14; CDR3: CASSQDSIRGAFF; DNA: TGTGCCAGCAGCCAGGACAGCATAAGGGGAGCTTTCTTT
size: NA; length: 21; D: NA; J: TRBJ2-2; V: TRBV12-1; CDR3: CASSFARDRFLRTKNTGELFF; DNA: TGTGCCAGCAGCTTTGCCCGGGACAGGTTTTTACGCACAAAGAACACCGGGGAGCTGTTTTTT
size: NA; length: 15; D: TRBD1; J: TRBJ2-1; V: TRBV11-2; CDR3: CASSLTDRGWNEQFF; DNA: TGTGCCAGCAGCTTAACGGACAGGGGATGGAATGAGCAGTTCTTC
size: NA; length: 14; D: NA; J: TRBJ1-5; V: TRBV9; CDR3: CASSAGGGNQPQHF; DNA: TGTGCCAGCAGCGCCGGAGGAGGCAATCAGCCCCAGCATTTT
size: NA; length: 16; D: TRBD2; J: TRBJ2-1; V: TRBV5-1; CDR3: CASSLDGLAGVNEQFF; DNA: TGCGCCAGCAGCTTGGATGGACTAGCGGGAGTCAATGAGCAGTTCTTC
size: once; length: 14; D: NA; J: TRBJ1-2; V: TRBV29-1; CDR3: CSVDWDIDPYGYTF; DNA: TGCAGCGTAGACTGGGACATCGACCCCTATGGCTACACCTTC
size: once; length: 14; D: TRBD2; J: TRBJ2-5; V: TRBV30; CDR3: CAWSWTSVRETQYF; DNA: TGTGCCTGGAGTTGGACTAGCGTGAGGGAGACCCAGTACTTC
size: NA; length: 13; D: NA; J: TRBJ1-4; V: TRBV30; CDR3: CAWSQQGAEKLFF; DNA: TGTGCCTGGAGTCAACAGGGAGCTGAAAAACTGTTTTTT
size: NA; length: 13; D: TRBD1; J: TRBJ1-1; V: TRBV7-2; CDR3: CASSSGRQGDAFF; DNA: TGTGCCAGCAGCTCGGGGAGACAGGGTGACGCTTTCTTT
size: NA; length: 15; D: TRBD1; J: TRBJ2-5; V: TRBV5-5; CDR3: CASSPSGGQGETQYF; DNA: TGTGCCAGCAGCCCCTCGGGGGGACAGGGGGAGACCCAGTACTTC
size: NA; length: 14; D: TRBD2; J: TRBJ2-7; V: TRBV19; CDR3: CASRPTSVVYEQYF; DNA: TGTGCCAGTAGACCGACTAGCGTAGTCTACGAGCAGTACTTC
size: NA; length: 15; D: TRBD2; J: TRBJ2-1; V: TRBV7-2; CDR3: CASSLNAGEYNEQFF; DNA: TGTGCCAGCAGCTTAAACGCGGGAGAGTACAATGAGCAGTTCTTC
size: NA; length: 15; D: TRBD2; J: TRBJ2-1; V: TRBV27; CDR3: CASSSAGPVSNEQFF; DNA: TGTGCCAGCAGTTCAGCGGGGCCTGTCTCCAATGAGCAGTTCTTC
size: NA; length: 16; D: TRBD1; J: TRBJ2-1; V: TRBV5-4; CDR3: CASSLDGGQAYNEQFF; DNA: TGTGCCAGCAGCTTGGATGGGGGACAGGCTTACAATGAGCAGTTCTTC
size: NA; length: 14; D: NA; J: TRBJ2-7; V: TRBV5-4; CDR3: CASREPGQIYEQYF; DNA: TGTGCCAGCAGAGAACCCGGACAGATCTACGAGCAGTACTTC
size: NA; length: 13; D: NA; J: TRBJ2-3; V: TRBV9; CDR3: CASSPAGPDTQYF; DNA: TGTGCCAGCAGCCCTGCAGGCCCAGATACGCAGTATTTT
size: NA; length: 15; D: TRBD2; J: TRBJ2-3; V: TRBV7-2; CDR3: CASSLSGANTDTQYF; DNA: TGTGCCAGCAGCCTTAGCGGGGCCAACACAGATACGCAGTATTTT
size: NA; length: 15; D: TRBD1; J: TRBJ2-7; V: TRBV19; CDR3: CASSIATGPAYEQYF; DNA: TGTGCCAGTAGTATAGCGACAGGGCCAGCCTACGAGCAGTACTTC
size: NA; length: 14; D: TRBD2; J: TRBJ2-7; V: TRBV10-3; CDR3: CAISAGLAEGEQYF; DNA: TGTGCCATCAGTGCAGGACTAGCGGAGGGCGAGCAGTACTTC
size: NA; length: 18; D: TRBD2; J: TRBJ2-3; V: TRBV4-2; CDR3: CASSQDLWLAEGLDTQYF; DNA: TGTGCCAGCAGCCAAGACTTATGGCTAGCGGAGGGACTAGATACGCAGTATTTT
size: NA; length: 21; D: TRBD2; J: TRBJ2-3; V: TRBV5-1; CDR3: CASSLARTSGSFRWGTDTQYF; DNA: TGCGCCAGCAGCTTGGCCAGGACTAGCGGGAGTTTTAGATGGGGCACAGATACGCAGTATTTT
size: NA; length: 15; D: NA; J: TRBJ1-2; V: TRBV6-6; CDR3: CASSLTRDSFYGYTF; DNA: TGTGCCAGCAGTTTGACCCGGGACTCTTTCTATGGCTACACCTTC
size: NA; length: 14; D: TRBD1; J: TRBJ2-5; V: TRBV7-2; CDR3: CASSSRGRGETQYF; DNA: TGTGCCAGCAGCTCCAGGGGGCGTGGGGAGACCCAGTACTTC
size: NA; length: 15; D: NA; J: TRBJ2-7; V: TRBV27; CDR3: CASNPGSPSWAEQYF; DNA: TGTGCCAGCAATCCGGGGTCCCCCAGTTGGGCCGAGCAGTACTTC
size: few; length: 16; D: NA; J: TRBJ2-4; V: TRBV14; CDR3: CASSQSSLLAKNIQYF; DNA: TGTGCCAGCAGCCAATCGAGTTTATTAGCCAAAAACATTCAGTACTTC
size: once; length: 13; D: NA; J: TRBJ1-2; V: TRBV7-9; CDR3: CASSLEVRGRYTF; DNA: TGTGCCAGCAGCTTAGAGGTCCGTGGGCGCTACACCTTC
size: NA; length: 14; D: NA; J: TRBJ2-3; V: TRBV18; CDR3: CASSPDYATDTQYF; DNA: TGTGCCAGCTCACCAGATTACGCGACAGATACGCAGTATTTT
size: NA; length: 14; D: NA; J: TRBJ1-1; V: TRBV27; CDR3: CASSLSGGPTEAFF; DNA: TGTGCCAGCAGCCTGTCCGGGGGGCCCACTGAAGCTTTCTTT
size: NA; length: 11; D: NA; J: TRBJ1-2; V: TRBV30; CDR3: CATEEAYGYTF; DNA: TGTGCCACCGAAGAGGCGTATGGCTACACCTTC
size: NA; length: 20; D: TRBD1; J: TRBJ2-4; V: TRBV4-3; CDR3: CASSQDRSQGTGTGLNIQYF; DNA: TGCGCCAGCAGCCAAGATCGGTCGCAGGGCACCGGGACAGGGTTAAACATTCAGTACTTC
size: NA; length: 15; D: NA; J: TRBJ2-2; V: TRBV25-1; CDR3: CASSGGGTYTGELFF; DNA: TGTGCCAGCAGTGGGGGGGGCACCTACACCGGGGAGCTGTTTTTT
size: NA; length: 15; D: TRBD1; J: TRBJ1-6; V: TRBV6-5; CDR3: CASRTGERHNSPLHF; DNA: TGTGCCAGCAGGACAGGGGAGCGGCATAATTCACCCCTCCACTTT
size: NA; length: 16; D: TRBD1; J: TRBJ1-1; V: TRBV28; CDR3: CASRPDRGRGNTEAFF; DNA: TGTGCCAGCAGACCCGACAGGGGGCGAGGGAACACTGAAGCTTTCTTT
size: NA; length: 15; D: TRBD2; J: TRBJ2-1; V: TRBV7-9; CDR3: CASSLDAGGRGEQFF; DNA: TGTGCCAGCAGCTTAGACGCGGGGGGGAGGGGGGAGCAGTTCTTC
size: NA; length: 19; D: NA; J: TRBJ2-1; V: TRBV4-1; CDR3: CASSLQRTEGVFTYNEQFF; DNA: TGCGCCAGCAGCCTTCAGAGGACGGAGGGAGTTTTTACCTACAATGAGCAGTTCTTC
size: NA; length: 13; D: NA; J: TRBJ2-3; V: TRBV7-3; CDR3: CASSSTIQGTQYF; DNA: TGTGCCAGCAGCTCCACTATACAGGGAACGCAGTATTTT
size: NA; length: 16; D: NA; J: TRBJ2-2; V: TRBV7-8; CDR3: CASSTRTGYGTGELFF; DNA: TGTGCCAGCAGCACACGCACAGGGTACGGCACCGGGGAGCTGTTTTTT
size: NA; length: 17; D: TRBD2; J: TRBJ2-2; V: TRBV7-2; CDR3: CASRPGTSGVSTGELFF; DNA: TGTGCCAGCAGACCCGGGACTAGCGGGGTTTCCACCGGGGAGCTGTTTTTT
size: NA; length: 16; D: NA; J: TRBJ1-4; V: TRBV15; CDR3: CATSSLAGPLSVELFF; DNA: TGTGCCACCAGCAGCCTCGCGGGGCCCCTCAGCGTTGAACTGTTTTTT
size: NA; length: 14; D: TRBD1; J: TRBJ2-5; V: TRBV4-3; CDR3: CASSRLTGTETQYF; DNA: TGCGCCAGCAGCCGATTGACAGGGACGGAGACCCAGTACTTC
size: NA; length: 15; D: TRBD1; J: TRBJ2-2; V: TRBV14; CDR3: CASSRQGLNTGELFF; DNA: TGTGCCAGCAGTCGACAGGGTCTGAACACCGGGGAGCTGTTTTTT
size: NA; length: 15; D: TRBD1; J: TRBJ1-1; V: TRBV5-6; CDR3: CASSLGTGMNTEAFF; DNA: TGTGCCAGCAGCTTGGGGACAGGAATGAACACTGAAGCTTTCTTT